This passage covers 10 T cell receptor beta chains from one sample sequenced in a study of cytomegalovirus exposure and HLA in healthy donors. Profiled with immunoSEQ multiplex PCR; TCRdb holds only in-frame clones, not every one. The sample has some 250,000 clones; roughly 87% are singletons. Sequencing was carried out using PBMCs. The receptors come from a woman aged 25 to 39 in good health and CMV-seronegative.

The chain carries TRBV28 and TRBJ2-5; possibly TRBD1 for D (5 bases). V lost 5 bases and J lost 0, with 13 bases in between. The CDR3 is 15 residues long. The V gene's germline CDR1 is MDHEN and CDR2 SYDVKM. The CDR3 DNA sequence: TGTGCCAGCAGTAGAGGCGGACAATACCAAGAGACCCAGTACTTC. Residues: CASSRGGQYQETQYF. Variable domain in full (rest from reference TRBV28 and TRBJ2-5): DVKVTQSSRYLVKRTGEKVFLECVQDMDHENMFWYRQDPGLGLRLIYFSYDVKMKEKGDIPEGYSVSREKKERFSLILESASTNQTSMYLCASSRGGQYQETQYFGPGTRLLVL.

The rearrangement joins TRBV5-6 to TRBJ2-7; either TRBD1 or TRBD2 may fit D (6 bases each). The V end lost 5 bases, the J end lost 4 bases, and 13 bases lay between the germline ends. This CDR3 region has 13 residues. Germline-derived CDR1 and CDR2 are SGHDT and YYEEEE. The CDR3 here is CASRGGTSYEQYF. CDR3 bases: TGTGCCAGCAGAGGCGGGACATCATACGAGCAGTACTTC.

CDR3 loop: CASSLSPSTDTQYF. The DNA for the CDR3 is TGTGCCAGCAGTTTATCCCCCAGCACAGATACGCAGTATTTT. The gene calls are TRBV28 and TRBJ2-3; D gene ambiguous. Looked up from germline, CDR1 is MDHEN and CDR2 is SYDVKM. V was trimmed by 1 base and J by 0 bases, leaving 5 bases between them. The CDR3 contains 14 residues.

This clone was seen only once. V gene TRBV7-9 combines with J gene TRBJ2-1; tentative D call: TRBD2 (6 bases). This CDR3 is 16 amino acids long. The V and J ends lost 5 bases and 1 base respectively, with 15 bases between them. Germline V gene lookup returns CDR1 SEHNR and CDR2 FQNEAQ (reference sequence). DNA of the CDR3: TGTGCCAGCAGCGGGAACGACGGGAGTTCCTACAATGAGCAGTTCTTC. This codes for CASSGNDGSSYNEQFF.

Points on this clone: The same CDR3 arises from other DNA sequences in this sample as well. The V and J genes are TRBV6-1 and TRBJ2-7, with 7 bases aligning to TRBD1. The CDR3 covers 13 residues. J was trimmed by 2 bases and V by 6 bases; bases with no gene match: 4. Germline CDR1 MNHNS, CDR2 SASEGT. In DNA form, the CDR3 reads TGTGCCAGCAGAAGGACAGGTCCCTACGAGCAGTACTTC. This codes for CASRRTGPYEQYF.

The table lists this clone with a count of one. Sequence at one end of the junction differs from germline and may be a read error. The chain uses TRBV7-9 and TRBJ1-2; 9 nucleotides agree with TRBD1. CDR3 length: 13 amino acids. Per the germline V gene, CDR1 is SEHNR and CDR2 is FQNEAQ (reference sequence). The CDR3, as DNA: TGTGCCAGCAGCTTAGCGAGGGACAGGGTTATCCCCTTC. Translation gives CASSLARDRVIPF.

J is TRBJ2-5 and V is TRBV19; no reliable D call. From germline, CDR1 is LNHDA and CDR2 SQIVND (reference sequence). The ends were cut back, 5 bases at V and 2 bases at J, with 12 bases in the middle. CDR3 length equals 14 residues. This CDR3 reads CASSWNSQQETQYF. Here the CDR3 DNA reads TGTGCCAGTAGTTGGAACAGCCAACAAGAGACCCAGTACTTC.

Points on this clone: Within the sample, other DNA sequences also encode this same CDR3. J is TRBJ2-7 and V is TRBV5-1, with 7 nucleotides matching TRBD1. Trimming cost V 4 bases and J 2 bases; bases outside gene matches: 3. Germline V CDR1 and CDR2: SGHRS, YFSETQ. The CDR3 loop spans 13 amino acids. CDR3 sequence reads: CASSPTGTYEQYF. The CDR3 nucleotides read TGCGCCAGCAGCCCGACAGGGACCTACGAGCAGTACTTC.

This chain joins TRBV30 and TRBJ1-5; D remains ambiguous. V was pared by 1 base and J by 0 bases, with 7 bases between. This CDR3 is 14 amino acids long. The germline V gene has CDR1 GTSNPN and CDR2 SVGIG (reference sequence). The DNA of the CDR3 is TGTGCCTGGAGTGCCCACTCTAGCAATCAGCCCCAGCATTTT. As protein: CAWSAHSSNQPQHF.

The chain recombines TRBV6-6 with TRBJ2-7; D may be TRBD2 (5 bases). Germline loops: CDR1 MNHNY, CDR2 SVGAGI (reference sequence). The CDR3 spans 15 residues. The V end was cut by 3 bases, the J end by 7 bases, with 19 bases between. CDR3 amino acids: CASSYVERPPGEQYF. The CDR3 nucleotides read TGTGCCAGCAGTTATGTCGAGCGGCCCCCTGGAGAGCAGTACTTC.